A single sample gave rise to the 14 T cell receptor beta chains below, sequenced in a study of vaccination effects on CD4 cells after COVID-19 (dated by TCRdb to between 2021 and 2022). The protocol used for the library was the immunoSEQ multiplex PCR assay. TCRdb provides this immuneACCESS table in a form limited to in-frame rearrangements. Some clones are lacking; in checked studies, under half of them reflect an unresolved V gene, and why the rest are absent is not known. Present in this sample are around 49,000 clones, around 70% of which were seen just once. The biggest ten clones account for 8.5% to 10% of the sample. After around ten days of culture, CD4+ T cells were isolated with the EasySep CD4+ T cell isolation kit. Each participant got two doses of an mRNA SARS-CoV-2 vaccine, either BNT162b2 or mRNA-1273. Their antigen targets remain unknown. The sample here was CD4+ T cells from PBMCs cultured without peptide, taken after COVID-19 vaccination. The source of these receptors is a human donor who received a COVID-19 vaccine.

This clone was recorded only once. The V and J genes are TRBV1 and TRBJ1-2; the table's D call of TRBD1 was not tested on the DNA. TRBV1 is flagged as a pseudogene. This CDR3 has 14 residues. As DNA, the CDR3 is TGCACCAGCAGCCACGGCAGGGGGCAAGATGGCTACACCTTC. Its translation is CTSSHGRGQDGYTF.

The chain carries TRBV5-1 and TRBJ2-3; 12 bases match TRBD2. The CDR3 sequence is 17 residues long. Germline CDR1 is SGHRS and CDR2 is YFSETQ. Unmatched junction bases numbered 7, after V lost 2 bases and J lost 3 bases. CDR3 nucleotide sequence: TGCGCCAGCAGCTTTGCCCTGACTAGCGGGGGAACAGATACGCAGTATTTT. Translating it yields CASSFALTSGGTDTQYF.

The chain uses TRBV11-3 and TRBJ2-7; perhaps TRBD2 as D (5 bases). V was trimmed by 1 base and J by 2 bases, leaving 12 bases between them. CDR1 and CDR2 from the germline V gene are SGHNT and YENEEA. The CDR3 sequence is 15 residues long. DNA of the CDR3: TGTGCCAGCAGCTTAGGGGATAGCGACACCTACGAGCAGTACTTC. Its protein is CASSLGDSDTYEQYF.

CDR3 DNA sequence: TGTGCCAGCAGTCCTCAGGGGGGACAGAACTCGAACACCGGGGAGCTGTTTTTT. It is translated as CASSPQGGQNSNTGELFF. The chain links TRBV6-6 to TRBJ2-2, with D perhaps matching TRBD1 (7 bases). V lost 5 bases and J 0 bases, leaving 19 bases between the germline ends. Germline V lookup: CDR1 MNHNY, CDR2 SVGAGI (reference sequence). The CDR3 has 18 residues.

The rearrangement links TRBV21-1 to TRBJ2-7; the table's D call, TRBD1, has no DNA check behind it. TRBV21-1 is a known pseudogene. The CDR3 totals 15 residues. CDR3 amino acids: CASSKTDASSYEQYF. The CDR3 nucleotides read TGTGCCAGCAGCAAAACAGATGCCAGCTCCTACGAGCAGTACTTC.

The chain recombines TRBV11-2 with TRBJ2-3; D unclear. The V end was cut by 2 bases, the J end by 7 bases, with 7 bases between. CDR1 is SGHAT and CDR2 is FQNNGV in the germline V gene. The CDR3 is made up of 12 amino acids. The CDR3 reads CASSLSVNTQYF. The CDR3 DNA reads TGTGCCAGCAGCTTATCGGTGAATACGCAGTATTTT.

V is TRBV19 and J is TRBJ2-3; 8 bases are shared with TRBD1. Germline CDR1 is LNHDA and CDR2 is SQIVND (reference sequence). With 6 bases clipped from V and 1 base from J, the junction kept 6 bases outside the gene matches. This CDR3 has 15 residues. The DNA for the CDR3 is TGTGCCAGTAGCGGGGGACAGGATGGCACAGATACGCAGTATTTT. It is translated as CASSGGQDGTDTQYF.

Only one count was recorded for this clone. V is TRBV5-1 and J is TRBJ2-7; D tentatively reads TRBD1 or TRBD2 (5 bases each). Germline loops: CDR1 SGHRS, CDR2 YFSETQ. This CDR3 region has 15 residues. V was trimmed by 4 bases and J by 9 bases, leaving 23 bases between them. This CDR3 is CASSPADSTTLGQYF. The CDR3 coding sequence is TGCGCCAGCAGCCCCGCTGACAGTACGACACTAGGGCAGTACTTC.

The chain combines TRBV6-5 with TRBJ2-7; 7 positions match TRBD2. Germline CDR1 reads MNHEY; CDR2 reads SVGAGI. V lost 5 bases to trimming and J lost 4 bases; unmatched junction nucleotides: 11. CDR3 length: 15 residues. The CDR3 loop is CASSRNGGVLYEQYF. The CDR3 nucleotides read TGTGCCAGCAGTCGAAATGGGGGGGTTTTATACGAGCAGTACTTC.

V and J are TRBV5-6 and TRBJ2-6; unclear D gene. Germline CDR1 reads SGHDT; CDR2 reads YYEEEE. V lost 4 bases and J lost 0, with 11 bases in between. The CDR3 consists of 16 residues. The CDR3 spells CASSPNWGSGANVLTF. The CDR3 bases are TGTGCCAGCAGCCCCAACTGGGGCTCTGGGGCCAACGTCCTGACTTTC.

The V and J genes are TRBV10-2 and TRBJ1-1; a possible D gene is TRBD1 (5 bases). CDR3 length: 10 amino acids. Germline V gene data show CDR1 as WSHSY and CDR2 as SAAADI. Trimming cost V 2 bases and J 14 bases, with 9 bases left between them. CDR3 sequence (DNA): TGCGCCAGCAGTGAGGGGACGCTGTTCTTT. Translated: CASSEGTLFF.

The rearrangement joins TRBV19 to TRBJ1-5; a weak D match, TRBD1 (5 bases). This CDR3 contains 15 residues. V was cut by 6 bases and J by 0 bases, with 12 bases left in between. Germline V CDR1 and CDR2: LNHDA, SQIVND (reference sequence). CDR3 sequence (DNA): TGTGCCAGTAGGATACAGGACGATAGCAATCAGCCCCAGCATTTT. This gives the protein CASRIQDDSNQPQHF.

The rearrangement joins TRBV2 to TRBJ1-5; TRBD1 agrees at 7 bases. The trim removed 4 bases at V and 7 bases at J, leaving 10 bases unmatched. The CDR3 is 15 amino acids. Germline CDR1 reads SNHLY; CDR2 reads FYNNEI. CDR3 sequence reads: CASSAPGRGEQPQHF. The CDR3 DNA follows: TGTGCCAGCAGTGCCCCGGGCAGGGGGGAACAGCCCCAGCATTTT.

The chain couples TRBV5-1 to TRBJ2-1, with TRBD2 matching over 11 bases. This CDR3 is 16 amino acids long. Germline V gene lookup returns CDR1 SGHRS and CDR2 YFSETQ. V was clipped by 0 bases and J by 4 bases; unmatched bases: 3. CDR3 nucleotide sequence: TGCGCCAGCAGCTTGGTACTAGCGGGAGCTTACAATGAGCAGTTCTTC. Protein: CASSLVLAGAYNEQFF. Looking up the rest from reference TRBV5-1 and TRBJ2-1 gives the full variable domain: KAGVTQTPRYLIKTRGQQVTLSCSPISGHRSVSWYQQTPGQGLQFLFEYFSETQRNKGNFPGRFSGRQFSNSRSEMNVSTLELGDSALYLCASSLVLAGAYNEQFFGPGTRLTVL.